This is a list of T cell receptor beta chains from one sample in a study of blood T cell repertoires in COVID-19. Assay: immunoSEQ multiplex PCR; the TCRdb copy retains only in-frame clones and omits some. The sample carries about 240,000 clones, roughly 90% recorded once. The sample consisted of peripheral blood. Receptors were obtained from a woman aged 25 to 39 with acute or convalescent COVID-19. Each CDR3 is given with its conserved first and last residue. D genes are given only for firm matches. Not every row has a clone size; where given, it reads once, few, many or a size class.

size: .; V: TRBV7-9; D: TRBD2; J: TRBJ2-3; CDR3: CASSLVAGGDTQYF; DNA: TGTGCCAGCAGCTTAGTTGCGGGAGGCGATACGCAGTATTTT
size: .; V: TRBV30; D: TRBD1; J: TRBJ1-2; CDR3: CAPRQGGNYGYTF; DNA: TGTGCCCCGAGACAGGGCGGTAACTATGGCTACACCTTC
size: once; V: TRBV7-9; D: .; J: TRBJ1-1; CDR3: CASSLAGQNTEAFF; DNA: TGTGCCAGCAGCTTAGCGGGGCAGAACACTGAAGCTTTCTTT
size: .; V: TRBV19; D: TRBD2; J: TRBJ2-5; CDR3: CASSKGSGSKGETQYF; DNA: TGTGCCAGTAGTAAGGGTAGCGGGAGTAAGGGTGAGACCCAGTACTTC
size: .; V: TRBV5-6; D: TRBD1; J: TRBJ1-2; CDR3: CASSGDRGSVYGYTF; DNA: TGTGCCAGCAGCGGGGACAGGGGTAGCGTGTATGGCTACACCTTC
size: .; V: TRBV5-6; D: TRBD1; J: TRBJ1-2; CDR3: CASSLRTGRIPNYGYTF; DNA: TGTGCCAGCAGCCTCCGGACAGGGAGAATCCCTAACTATGGCTACACCTTC
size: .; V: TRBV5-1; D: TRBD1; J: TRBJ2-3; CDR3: CASSLFLRGQGPDTQYF; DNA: TGCGCCAGCAGCTTGTTTTTGAGGGGACAGGGGCCAGATACGCAGTATTTT
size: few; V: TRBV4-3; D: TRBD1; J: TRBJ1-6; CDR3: CASSQNRGSNSPLHF; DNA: TGCGCCAGCAGCCAAAACAGGGGTAGCAATTCACCCCTCCACTTT
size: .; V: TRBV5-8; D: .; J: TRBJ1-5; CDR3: CASSPALGGIQPQHF; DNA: TGTGCCAGCAGCCCCGCCCTGGGGGGAATTCAGCCCCAGCATTTT
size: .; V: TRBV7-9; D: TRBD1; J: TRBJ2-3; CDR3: CASSSNFGSGGTDTQYF; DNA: TGTGCCAGCAGCTCAAACTTTGGATCAGGGGGTACAGATACGCAGTATTTT
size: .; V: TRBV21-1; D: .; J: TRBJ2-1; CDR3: CASSPRDRGYNEQFF; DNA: TGTGCCAGCAGCCCCCGGGACAGGGGGTACAATGAGCAGTTCTTC
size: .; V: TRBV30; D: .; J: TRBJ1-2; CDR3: CAWSVTGANYGYTF; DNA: TGTGCCTGGAGTGTAACAGGAGCTAACTATGGCTACACCTTC
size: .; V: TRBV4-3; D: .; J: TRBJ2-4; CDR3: CASSQDERGTKNIQYF; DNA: TGCGCCAGCAGCCAAGATGAACGAGGTACCAAAAACATTCAGTACTTC
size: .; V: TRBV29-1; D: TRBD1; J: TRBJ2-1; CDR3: CSVWDRGWYNEQFF; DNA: TGCAGCGTTTGGGACAGGGGGTGGTACAATGAGCAGTTCTTC
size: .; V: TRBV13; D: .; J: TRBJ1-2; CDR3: CASQSRSGFIYGYTF; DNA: TGTGCCAGCCAATCGCGGAGCGGGTTCATCTATGGCTACACCTTC
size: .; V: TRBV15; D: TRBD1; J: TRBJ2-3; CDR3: CATTNRGGTDTQYF; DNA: TGTGCCACCACGAACAGGGGCGGAACAGATACGCAGTATTTT
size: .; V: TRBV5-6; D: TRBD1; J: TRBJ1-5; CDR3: CASSFQGAGSNQPQHF; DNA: TGTGCCAGCAGCTTCCAGGGGGCGGGGAGCAATCAGCCCCAGCATTTT
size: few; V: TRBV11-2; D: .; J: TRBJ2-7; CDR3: CASSLGPRRGEQYF; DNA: TGTGCCAGCAGCTTAGGACCCCGCCGGGGCGAGCAGTACTTC
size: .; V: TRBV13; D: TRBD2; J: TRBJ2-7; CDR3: CASSQEPGLAGGEQYF; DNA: TGTGCCAGCAGCCAGGAGCCGGGACTAGCGGGAGGCGAGCAGTACTTC
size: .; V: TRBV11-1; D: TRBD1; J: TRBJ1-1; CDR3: CASSFKAGGPTEAFF; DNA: TGTGCCAGCAGCTTCAAAGCAGGGGGTCCTACTGAAGCTTTCTTT
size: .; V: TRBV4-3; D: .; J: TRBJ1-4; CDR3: CASSRSNKGANEKLFF; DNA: TGCGCCAGCAGCAGGTCTAATAAGGGAGCGAATGAAAAACTGTTTTTT
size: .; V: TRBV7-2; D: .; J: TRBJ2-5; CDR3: CASSLVAQNFETQYF; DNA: TGTGCCAGCAGCTTAGTAGCGCAAAATTTTGAGACCCAGTACTTC
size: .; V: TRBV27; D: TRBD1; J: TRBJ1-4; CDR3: CASSDRQGKGEKLFF; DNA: TGTGCCAGCAGCGATAGACAGGGGAAGGGGGAAAAACTGTTTTTT
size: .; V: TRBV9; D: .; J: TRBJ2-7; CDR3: CASSGRESSYEQYF; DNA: TGTGCCAGCAGTGGCCGGGAATCCTCCTACGAGCAGTACTTC
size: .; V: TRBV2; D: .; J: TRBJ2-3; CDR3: CASGEWAGARTDTQYF; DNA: TGTGCCAGCGGGGAGTGGGCGGGGGCACGCACAGATACGCAGTATTTT
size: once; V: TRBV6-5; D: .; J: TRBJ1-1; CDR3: CASTDGGRAEAFF; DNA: TGTGCCAGCACGGACGGGGGAAGGGCCGAAGCTTTCTTT
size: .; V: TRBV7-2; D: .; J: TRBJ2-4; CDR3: CASSLRVFGGRIIQYF; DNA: TGTGCCAGCAGCTTGAGGGTTTTCGGTGGGCGTATCATTCAGTACTTC
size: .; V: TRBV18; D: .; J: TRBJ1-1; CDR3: CASSLKPIQDTEAFF; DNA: TGTGCCAGCTCGCTCAAGCCTATCCAGGACACTGAAGCTTTCTTT
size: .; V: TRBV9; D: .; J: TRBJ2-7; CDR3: CASSPRTEWGYEQYF; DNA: TGTGCCAGCAGCCCCCGGACAGAATGGGGGTACGAGCAGTACTTC
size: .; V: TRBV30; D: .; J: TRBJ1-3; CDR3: CAWSVMAAGNTIYF; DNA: TGTGCCTGGAGTGTAATGGCAGCTGGAAACACCATATATTTT
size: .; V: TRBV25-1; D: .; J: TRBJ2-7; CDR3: CASSASGTLTYEQYF; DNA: TGTGCCAGCAGTGCCTCCGGGACACTGACCTACGAGCAGTACTTC
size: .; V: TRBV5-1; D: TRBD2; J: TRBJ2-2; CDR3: CATTPGTSGFTGELFF; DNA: TGCGCCACCACCCCCGGGACTAGCGGGTTCACCGGGGAGCTGTTTTTT
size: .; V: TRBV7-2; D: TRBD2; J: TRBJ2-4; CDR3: CASSLAGGAGAKNIQYF; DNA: TGTGCCAGCAGCTTAGCGGGAGGGGCTGGGGCCAAAAACATTCAGTACTTC
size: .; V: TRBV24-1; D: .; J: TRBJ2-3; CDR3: CATSPQGSDTQYF; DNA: TGTGCCACCAGTCCCCAGGGGTCAGATACGCAGTATTTT
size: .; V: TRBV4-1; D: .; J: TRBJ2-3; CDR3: CASESGQGADTQYF; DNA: TGCGCCAGCGAAAGCGGGCAGGGTGCAGATACGCAGTATTTT
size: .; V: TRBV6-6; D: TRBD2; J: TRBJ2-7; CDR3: CASSQDYHLAGASYEQYF; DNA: TGTGCCAGCAGTCAGGATTACCACCTAGCGGGAGCTTCCTACGAGCAGTACTTC